A selection of T cell receptor beta chains follows, all from one sample in a study of vaccination and CD4 T cells after COVID-19. Their antigen targets remain unknown. TCRdb ran MiXCR on the PCR reads and lists one entry per CDR3 protein. The sample contains a few thousand distinct CDR3 sequences, around 23% of which appear only once. The material was CD4+ T cells from blood, cultured in vitro, obtained after SARS-CoV-2 vaccination. Receptors were obtained from a human donor who had recovered from COVID-19. Each CDR3 is given with its conserved first and last residue. D genes are given only for firm matches. Clone size is shown for a subset of rows, as once, few, many or a class of expanded clone.

j_gene: TRBJ1-6; abundance: .; d_gene: .; v_gene: TRBV25-1; CDR3aa: CASSGGYNSPLHF; CDR3nt: TGTGCCAGCAGTGGCGGATACAATTCACCCCTCCACTTT
j_gene: TRBJ2-3; abundance: medium-sized; d_gene: .; v_gene: TRBV7-3; CDR3aa: CASSVCHSAQTDTQYF; CDR3nt: TGTGCCAGCAGCGTGTGTCACAGCGCACAGACAGATACGCAGTATTTT
j_gene: TRBJ1-5; abundance: large; d_gene: .; v_gene: TRBV6-1; CDR3aa: CASSDGRFQHF; CDR3nt: TGTGCCAGCAGTGATGGTAGGTTCCAGCATTTT
j_gene: TRBJ2-1; abundance: many; d_gene: TRBD2; v_gene: TRBV28; CDR3aa: CASRRGLAGPNEQFF; CDR3nt: TGTGCCAGCAGGAGAGGACTAGCGGGACCCAATGAGCAGTTCTTC
j_gene: TRBJ2-7; abundance: many; d_gene: TRBD1; v_gene: TRBV6-5; CDR3aa: CASSYSSGQAPYEQYF; CDR3nt: TGTGCCAGCAGTTACAGTAGTGGACAGGCACCCTACGAGCAGTACTTC
j_gene: TRBJ1-5; abundance: .; d_gene: .; v_gene: TRBV4-1; CDR3aa: CASSQEGQGGQPQHF; CDR3nt: TGCGCCAGCAGCCAAGAGGGGCAGGGCGGCCAGCCCCAGCATTTT
j_gene: TRBJ2-7; abundance: .; d_gene: TRBD2; v_gene: TRBV6-1; CDR3aa: CASSPRGRLAGSYEQYF; CDR3nt: TGTGCCAGCAGTCCCAGGGGGCGACTAGCGGGGTCCTACGAGCAGTACTTC
j_gene: TRBJ1-1; abundance: .; d_gene: .; v_gene: TRBV7-8; CDR3aa: CASKRMSNTEAFF; CDR3nt: TGTGCCAGTAAAAGAATGTCTAACACTGAAGCTTTCTTT
j_gene: TRBJ2-7; abundance: few; d_gene: .; v_gene: TRBV4-1; CDR3aa: CASSPALLVSSYEQYF; CDR3nt: TGCGCCAGCAGCCCCGCCCTGCTCGTGAGCTCCTACGAGCAGTACTTC
j_gene: TRBJ1-1; abundance: few; d_gene: .; v_gene: TRBV7-2; CDR3aa: CASSLYPPAGGTEAFF; CDR3nt: TGTGCCAGCAGCTTATACCCCCCGGCGGGGGGCACTGAAGCTTTCTTT
j_gene: TRBJ1-2; abundance: .; d_gene: .; v_gene: TRBV10-2; CDR3aa: CASSERSSAGYTF; CDR3nt: TGCGCCAGCAGTGAGCGGAGCTCTGCGGGCTACACCTTC
j_gene: TRBJ2-1; abundance: .; d_gene: .; v_gene: TRBV6-2/TRBV6-3; CDR3aa: CASSLSRGEQFF; CDR3nt: TGTGCCAGCAGCCTAAGCAGGGGTGAGCAGTTCTTC
j_gene: TRBJ2-3; abundance: .; d_gene: .; v_gene: TRBV6-5; CDR3aa: CASSWGWDTQYF; CDR3nt: TGTGCCAGCAGTTGGGGCTGGGATACGCAGTATTTT
j_gene: TRBJ2-4; abundance: .; d_gene: TRBD2; v_gene: TRBV20-1; CDR3aa: CSVSGTTKNIQYF; CDR3nt: TGCAGTGTATCCGGGACTACCAAAAACATTCAGTACTTC
j_gene: TRBJ2-2; abundance: .; d_gene: .; v_gene: TRBV24-1; CDR3aa: CATSGGTDTGELFF; CDR3nt: TGTGCCACCAGTGGAGGGACTGACACCGGGGAGCTGTTTTTT
j_gene: TRBJ2-3; abundance: many; d_gene: .; v_gene: TRBV7-2; CDR3aa: CASSPSNSRQYTDTQYF; CDR3nt: TGTGCCAGCAGCCCCTCTAACAGCCGCCAATACACAGATACGCAGTATTTT
j_gene: TRBJ1-5; abundance: medium-sized; d_gene: .; v_gene: TRBV20-1; CDR3aa: CSATGGNQPQHF; CDR3nt: TGCAGTGCTACAGGGGGCAATCAGCCCCAGCATTTT
j_gene: TRBJ1-1; abundance: many; d_gene: TRBD1; v_gene: TRBV6-1; CDR3aa: CASRGTGNTEAFF; CDR3nt: TGTGCCAGCAGGGGGACAGGGAACACTGAAGCTTTCTTT
j_gene: TRBJ2-6; abundance: large; d_gene: .; v_gene: TRBV7-2; CDR3aa: CASSLGWGLGANVLTF; CDR3nt: TGTGCCAGCAGCTTAGGCTGGGGCCTTGGGGCCAACGTCCTGACTTTC
j_gene: TRBJ1-2; abundance: medium-sized; d_gene: .; v_gene: TRBV7-2; CDR3aa: CASSRDRNYGYTF; CDR3nt: TGTGCCAGCAGCCGGGATCGGAACTATGGCTACACCTTC
j_gene: TRBJ1-5; abundance: .; d_gene: TRBD1; v_gene: TRBV5-4; CDR3aa: CASSFDRAQPQHF; CDR3nt: TGTGCCAGCAGCTTCGACAGGGCACAGCCCCAGCATTTT
j_gene: TRBJ2-6; abundance: few; d_gene: .; v_gene: TRBV6-1; CDR3aa: CASSNRGAGGANVLTF; CDR3nt: TGTGCCAGCAGTAACCGGGGGGCAGGGGGGGCCAACGTCCTGACTTTC
j_gene: TRBJ2-3; abundance: medium-sized; d_gene: .; v_gene: TRBV7-2; CDR3aa: CASSSPMSPSTDTQYF; CDR3nt: TGTGCCAGCAGCTCCCCCATGTCCCCCAGCACAGATACGCAGTATTTT
j_gene: TRBJ1-2; abundance: medium-sized; d_gene: .; v_gene: TRBV27; CDR3aa: CASRGAGGATYGYTF; CDR3nt: TGTGCCAGCAGGGGGGCGGGGGGCGCAACCTATGGCTACACCTTC
j_gene: TRBJ1-6; abundance: .; d_gene: .; v_gene: TRBV2; CDR3aa: CASTGQYNSPLHF; CDR3nt: TGTGCCAGCACGGGGCAGTATAATTCACCCCTCCACTTT
j_gene: TRBJ1-1; abundance: .; d_gene: .; v_gene: TRBV4-1; CDR3aa: CASSRQGQAFF; CDR3nt: TGCGCCAGCAGCCGCCAGGGGCAAGCTTTCTTT
j_gene: TRBJ1-1; abundance: .; d_gene: .; v_gene: TRBV6-5; CDR3aa: CASSLLGQNTEAFF; CDR3nt: TGTGCCAGCAGTTTACTCGGACAGAACACTGAAGCTTTCTTT
j_gene: TRBJ2-7; abundance: medium-sized; d_gene: .; v_gene: TRBV7-2; CDR3aa: CASSRDSLGEQYF; CDR3nt: TGTGCCAGCAGCAGGGACTCGCTAGGAGAGCAGTACTTC
j_gene: TRBJ2-7; abundance: medium-sized; d_gene: .; v_gene: TRBV7-8; CDR3aa: CASSLVVWETGVYEQYF; CDR3nt: TGTGCCAGCAGCTTAGTAGTGTGGGAGACGGGAGTCTACGAGCAGTACTTC
j_gene: TRBJ1-6; abundance: few; d_gene: .; v_gene: TRBV25-1; CDR3aa: CASSRTVNSPLHF; CDR3nt: TGTGCCAGCAGCCGGACAGTTAATTCACCCCTCCACTTT
j_gene: TRBJ1-6; abundance: medium-sized; d_gene: .; v_gene: TRBV19; CDR3aa: CASRSSGGALHF; CDR3nt: TGTGCCAGTAGGTCGTCCGGAGGGGCCCTCCACTTT
j_gene: TRBJ2-2; abundance: few; d_gene: .; v_gene: TRBV7-8; CDR3aa: CASSLYADQGHTGELFF; CDR3nt: TGTGCCAGCAGCTTATACGCCGACCAGGGGCACACCGGGGAGCTGTTTTTT
j_gene: TRBJ1-3; abundance: few; d_gene: TRBD1; v_gene: TRBV6-1; CDR3aa: CASGTGANTIYF; CDR3nt: TGTGCCAGCGGGACAGGGGCTAACACCATATATTTT
j_gene: TRBJ2-3; abundance: .; d_gene: TRBD2; v_gene: TRBV6-2/TRBV6-3; CDR3aa: CASGERGAPGTQYF; CDR3nt: TGTGCCAGCGGCGAGCGGGGGGCCCCCGGTACGCAGTATTTT
j_gene: TRBJ2-1; abundance: few; d_gene: .; v_gene: TRBV20-1; CDR3aa: CSALPGLYNNEQFF; CDR3nt: TGCAGTGCTCTACCGGGACTCTATAACAATGAGCAGTTCTTC
j_gene: TRBJ1-1; abundance: .; d_gene: .; v_gene: TRBV5-8; CDR3aa: CASSFLNTEAFF; CDR3nt: TGTGCCAGCAGCTTTCTAAACACTGAAGCTTTCTTT
j_gene: TRBJ2-7; abundance: .; d_gene: .; v_gene: TRBV12-3/TRBV12-4; CDR3aa: CASSRESYEQYF; CDR3nt: TGTGCCAGCAGCCGGGAGTCCTACGAGCAGTACTTC
j_gene: TRBJ2-1; abundance: .; d_gene: .; v_gene: TRBV19; CDR3aa: CASSIRDMRPGEQFF; CDR3nt: TGTGCCAGTAGTATACGGGATATGAGGCCCGGTGAGCAGTTCTTC
j_gene: TRBJ1-1; abundance: many; d_gene: TRBD1; v_gene: TRBV7-9; CDR3aa: CASSQAGGTEAFF; CDR3nt: TGTGCCAGCAGCCAAGCAGGGGGCACTGAAGCTTTCTTT
j_gene: TRBJ2-5; abundance: many; d_gene: TRBD1; v_gene: TRBV4-2; CDR3aa: CASSQDLAGGGETQYF; CDR3nt: TGTGCCAGCAGCCAAGATCTGGCAGGGGGTGGGGAGACCCAGTACTTC
j_gene: TRBJ1-5; abundance: medium-sized; d_gene: .; v_gene: TRBV7-9; CDR3aa: CASSLSNQPQHF; CDR3nt: TGTGCCAGCAGCTTAAGCAATCAGCCCCAGCATTTT
j_gene: TRBJ2-1; abundance: many; d_gene: TRBD2; v_gene: TRBV7-2; CDR3aa: CASSLHPGGGNEQFF; CDR3nt: TGTGCCAGCAGCTTACATCCCGGGGGGGGCAATGAGCAGTTCTTC
j_gene: TRBJ1-1; abundance: .; d_gene: .; v_gene: TRBV19; CDR3aa: CASSIEQGWTEAFF; CDR3nt: TGTGCCAGTAGTATAGAACAGGGCTGGACTGAAGCTTTCTTT
j_gene: TRBJ2-7; abundance: few; d_gene: .; v_gene: TRBV5-8; CDR3aa: CASSLGALRGYEQYF; CDR3nt: TGTGCCAGCAGCTTGGGAGCCTTACGGGGCTACGAGCAGTACTTC
j_gene: TRBJ2-1; abundance: .; d_gene: TRBD1; v_gene: TRBV25-1; CDR3aa: CASSESGQGVREQFF; CDR3nt: TGTGCCAGCAGTGAAAGTGGACAGGGGGTCCGTGAGCAGTTCTTC
j_gene: TRBJ2-2; abundance: .; d_gene: .; v_gene: TRBV6-1; CDR3aa: CASTYLNTGELFF; CDR3nt: TGTGCCAGCACCTACTTGAACACCGGGGAGCTGTTTTTT
j_gene: TRBJ2-7; abundance: many; d_gene: .; v_gene: TRBV27; CDR3aa: CASRRRWVRDYEQYF; CDR3nt: TGTGCCAGCAGGCGGCGTTGGGTTAGGGATTACGAGCAGTACTTC
j_gene: TRBJ1-2; abundance: medium-sized; d_gene: .; v_gene: TRBV20-1; CDR3aa: CSAPDGPYGYTF; CDR3nt: TGCAGTGCTCCCGACGGTCCCTATGGCTACACCTTC
j_gene: TRBJ1-1; abundance: many; d_gene: .; v_gene: TRBV28; CDR3aa: CASSLQGGNTEAFF; CDR3nt: TGTGCCAGCAGCCTACAGGGAGGGAACACTGAAGCTTTCTTT
j_gene: TRBJ1-2; abundance: many; d_gene: .; v_gene: TRBV7-9; CDR3aa: CASSSPKGQPSNYGYTF; CDR3nt: TGTGCCAGCAGCTCCCCTAAGGGGCAGCCCTCTAACTATGGCTACACCTTC
j_gene: TRBJ2-5; abundance: medium-sized; d_gene: .; v_gene: TRBV7-3; CDR3aa: CASSLVTGPQETQYF; CDR3nt: TGTGCCAGCAGCTTGGTAACGGGCCCCCAAGAGACCCAGTACTTC
j_gene: TRBJ1-5; abundance: .; d_gene: TRBD1; v_gene: TRBV19; CDR3aa: CASSGQAWGQPQHF; CDR3nt: TGTGCCAGTAGCGGACAGGCTTGGGGTCAGCCCCAGCATTTT
j_gene: TRBJ2-7; abundance: few; d_gene: TRBD2; v_gene: TRBV6-1; CDR3aa: CASRPSGFYEQYF; CDR3nt: TGTGCCAGTAGGCCTAGCGGGTTCTACGAGCAGTACTTC
j_gene: TRBJ1-5; abundance: .; d_gene: .; v_gene: TRBV2; CDR3aa: CASSPWSNQPQHF; CDR3nt: TGTGCCAGCAGTCCCTGGAGCAATCAGCCCCAGCATTTT
j_gene: TRBJ2-3; abundance: medium-sized; d_gene: .; v_gene: TRBV7-9; CDR3aa: CASSSGSLGADTQYF; CDR3nt: TGTGCCAGCAGCTCTGGGTCCCTAGGGGCAGATACGCAGTATTTT
j_gene: TRBJ2-1; abundance: medium-sized; d_gene: .; v_gene: TRBV7-8; CDR3aa: CASSLQQGYNEQFF; CDR3nt: TGTGCCAGCAGCTTGCAACAGGGCTACAATGAGCAGTTCTTC
j_gene: TRBJ1-5; abundance: .; d_gene: .; v_gene: TRBV6-1; CDR3aa: CASSTTGMGNQPQHF; CDR3nt: TGTGCCAGCAGTACCACAGGGATGGGGAATCAGCCCCAGCATTTT